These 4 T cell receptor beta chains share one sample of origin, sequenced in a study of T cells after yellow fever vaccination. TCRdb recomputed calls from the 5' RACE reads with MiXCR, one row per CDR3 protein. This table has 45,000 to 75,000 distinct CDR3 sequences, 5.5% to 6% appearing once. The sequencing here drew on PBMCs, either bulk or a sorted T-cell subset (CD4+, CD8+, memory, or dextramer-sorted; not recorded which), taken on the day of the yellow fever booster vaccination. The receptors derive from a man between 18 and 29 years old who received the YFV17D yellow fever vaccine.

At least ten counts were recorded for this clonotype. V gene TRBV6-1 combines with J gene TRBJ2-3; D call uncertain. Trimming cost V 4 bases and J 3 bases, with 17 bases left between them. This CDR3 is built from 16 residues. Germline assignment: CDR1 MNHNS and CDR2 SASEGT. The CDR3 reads CASSGNPGRETDTQYF. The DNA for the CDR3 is TGTGCCAGCAGTGGAAATCCGGGCCGTGAGACAGATACGCAGTATTTT.

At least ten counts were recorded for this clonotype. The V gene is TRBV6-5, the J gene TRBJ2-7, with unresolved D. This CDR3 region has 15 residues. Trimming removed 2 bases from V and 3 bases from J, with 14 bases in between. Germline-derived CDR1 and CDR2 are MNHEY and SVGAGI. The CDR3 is CASSYGDRALYEQYF. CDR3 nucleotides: TGTGCCAGCAGTTACGGAGACCGGGCCCTCTACGAGCAGTACTTC.

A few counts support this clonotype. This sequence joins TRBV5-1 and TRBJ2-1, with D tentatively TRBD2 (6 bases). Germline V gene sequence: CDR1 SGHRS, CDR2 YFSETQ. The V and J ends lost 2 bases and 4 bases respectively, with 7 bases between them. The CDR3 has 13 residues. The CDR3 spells CASSLRGYNEQFF. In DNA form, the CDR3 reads TGCGCCAGCAGCTTACGGGGGTACAATGAGCAGTTCTTC. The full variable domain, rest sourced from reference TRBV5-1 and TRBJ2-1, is KAGVTQTPRYLIKTRGQQVTLSCSPISGHRSVSWYQQTPGQGLQFLFEYFSETQRNKGNFPGRFSGRQFSNSRSEMNVSTLELGDSALYLCASSLRGYNEQFFGPGTRLTVL.

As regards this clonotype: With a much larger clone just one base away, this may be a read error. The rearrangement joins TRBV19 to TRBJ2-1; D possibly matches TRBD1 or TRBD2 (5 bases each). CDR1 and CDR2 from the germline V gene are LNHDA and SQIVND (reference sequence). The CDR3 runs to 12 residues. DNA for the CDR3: TGTGCCAGTAGCCCGATGGGGGATGAGCTGTTCTTC. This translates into CASSPMGDELFF. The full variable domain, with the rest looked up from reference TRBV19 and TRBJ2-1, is DGGITQSPKYLFRKEGQNVTLSCEQNLNHDAMYWYRQDPGQGLRLIYYSQIVNDFQKGDIAEGYSVSREKKESFPLTVTSAQKNPTAFYLCASSPMGDELFFGPGTRLTVL.